A single sample gave rise to the 10 T cell receptor beta chains below, sequenced in a study of blood T cells in healthy people across ages. A second PCR, run for roughly 7 to 11 cycles, used a sample-barcoded 5' primer plus a J-beta primer mix. TCRdb used MiXCR to reprocess the 5' RACE reads, holding one entry per CDR3 protein. The sample yields about a million distinct CDR3 sequences, roughly half seen once. Sequencing used blood. These receptor sequences come from a woman aged 55-69 years in good health.

The chain couples TRBV27 to TRBJ2-7; D remains unclear. Germline CDR1 and CDR2: MNHEY and SMNVEV (reference sequence). V was trimmed by 2 bases and J by 2 bases, leaving 10 bases between them. The CDR3 has 14 residues. CDR3 nucleotides: TGTGCCAGCAGTTTAAATCCAGAGACCTACGAGCAGTACTTC. Protein product: CASSLNPETYEQYF.

This chain connects TRBV3-1 to TRBJ2-1; D is possibly TRBD1 (5 bases). This CDR3 spans 18 amino acids. V dropped 0 bases and J dropped 1 base, with 16 bases sitting between them. CDR1 LGHDT and CDR2 YNNKEL come from the germline V gene (reference sequence). The CDR3 sequence: CASSQEKFQGGSYNEQFF. CDR3 DNA: TGTGCCAGCAGCCAAGAAAAGTTTCAGGGCGGTTCCTACAATGAGCAGTTCTTC.

The chain is built from TRBV14 and TRBJ2-1; TRBD1 matches 8 bases. CDR3 length: 16 amino acids. V lost 2 bases and J lost 7; bases outside the gene matches: 10. In germline, CDR1 is SGHDN, CDR2 FVKESK. The CDR3 protein is CASSQRTGFGINEQFF. The CDR3 DNA follows: TGTGCCAGCAGCCAACGGACAGGGTTTGGGATAAATGAGCAGTTCTTC. Complete variable domain (other parts from reference TRBV14 and TRBJ2-1): EAGVTQFPSHSVIEKGQTVTLRCDPISGHDNLYWYRRVMGKEIKFLLHFVKESKQDESGMPNNRFLAERTGGTYSTLKVQPAELEDSGVYFCASSQRTGFGINEQFFGPGTRLTVL.

This chain connects TRBV6-2 or TRBV6-3 to TRBJ2-1, with D tentatively TRBD2 (7 bases). CDR3 length equals 15 residues. Germline V gene sequence: CDR1 MNHEY, CDR2 SVGEGT. V was trimmed by 7 bases and J by 1 base, leaving 14 bases between them. CDR3 nucleotide sequence: TGTGCCAGCACTGGGGGAGGGGGGTCCTACAATGAGCAGTTCTTC. Encoded protein: CASTGGGGSYNEQFF.

The chain joins TRBV10-3 to TRBJ2-1, with D perhaps matching TRBD2 (7 bases). With 3 bases removed from V and 4 bases from J, the gap between germline ends came to 16 bases. The CDR3 length is 16 residues. Germline CDR1 is ENHRY and CDR2 is SYGVKD. DNA of the CDR3: TGTGCCATCAGTGAAAGTAGGGGGGGGGTTTACAATGAGCAGTTCTTC. Translation gives CAISESRGGVYNEQFF.

This clonotype was found a few times. The chain joins TRBV27 to TRBJ1-5; maybe TRBD1 (5 bases). V lost 5 bases and J lost 0, with 8 bases in between. CDR3 length: 14 amino acids. Per the germline V gene, CDR1 is MNHEY and CDR2 is SMNVEV (reference sequence). The CDR3 region has the DNA TGTGCCAGCAGTGTGGGGGATAGCAATCAGCCCCAGCATTTT. Amino acids: CASSVGDSNQPQHF.

The CDR3 DNA reads TGCAGCGTCGAGGACAGGGCGGGCGATACGCAGTATTTT. It translates to CSVEDRAGDTQYF. The chain combines TRBV29-1 with TRBJ2-3; TRBD1 matches 8 bases. The CDR3 consists of 13 residues. Germline assignment: CDR1 SQVTM and CDR2 ANQGSEA. With 6 bases clipped from V and 6 bases from J, the junction kept 8 bases outside the gene matches.

As concerns this clonotype: One base away lies a much larger clone, so this may be a sequencing read error. V gene TRBV7-9 combines with J gene TRBJ2-5, with 9 bases aligning to TRBD2. This CDR3 comprises 14 residues. Trimming took 7 bases from V and 11 from J; bases not matched to a gene: 14. The germline V gene encodes CDR1 SEHNR and CDR2 FQNEAQ (reference sequence). CDR3 residues: CASNPAREGNEQYF. DNA for the CDR3: TGTGCCAGCAACCCCGCGCGGGAGGGGAATGAGCAGTACTTC. Complete variable domain (other parts from reference TRBV7-9 and TRBJ2-5): DTGVSQNPRHKITKRGQNVTFRCDPISEHNRLYWYRQTLGQGPEFLTYFQNEAQLEKSRLLSDRFSAERPKGSFSTLEIQRTEQGDSAMYLCASNPAREGNEQYFGPGTRLLVL.

J is TRBJ2-7 and V is TRBV18, with 8 bases aligning to TRBD2. V was clipped by 1 base and J by 6 bases; unmatched bases: 11. CDR1 is KGHSH, CDR2 LQKENI, per germline. The CDR3 is 16 residues long. The CDR3 DNA reads as TGTGCCAGCTCACCACTTCCTAGCGGGTCTACAGGCGAGCAGTACTTC. Amino acids: CASSPLPSGSTGEQYF.

The rearrangement joins TRBV20-1 to TRBJ2-5; TRBD2 matches at 13 bases. Trimming took 1 base from V and 4 from J; bases not matched to a gene: 12. This CDR3 has 18 residues. Looked up from germline, CDR1 is DFQATT and CDR2 is SNEGSKA (reference sequence). The CDR3 nucleotides read TGCAGTGCTAGAGCTCCCAGGACTAGCGGGAGACTAGGAGAGACCCAGTACTTC. Protein sequence: CSARAPRTSGRLGETQYF.